Following are 28 T cell receptor beta chains from one sample sequenced in a study of untreated major depressive disorder. Study-level results: TRBV05-01 (Vbeta 5.1) usage was higher in CD4+ T cells of depressed patients than controls.

These receptors have no identified antigens. Libraries were prepared by immunoSEQ multiplex PCR; TCRdb keeps only in-frame clonotypes and omits some of them. The sample comprises some 25,000 clones, about 90% of which are singletons, and roughly 0.72% rests with the top ten. Material: CD4+ T cells from PBMCs. The receptor source for this set is a woman younger than 45 with major depressive disorder.

The chain links TRBV28 to TRBJ2-5; D unresolved. The CDR3 has 12 residues. The V end lost 2 bases, the J end lost 5 bases, and 6 bases lay between the germline ends. Germline V gives CDR1 MDHEN, CDR2 SYDVKM. The CDR3 reads CASSLKPETQYF. The CDR3 region has the DNA TGTGCCAGCAGTTTAAAACCGGAGACCCAGTACTTC. The full variable domain, its missing parts supplied by reference TRBV28 and TRBJ2-5, is DVKVTQSSRYLVKRTGEKVFLECVQDMDHENMFWYRQDPGLGLRLIYFSYDVKMKEKGDIPEGYSVSREKKERFSLILESASTNQTSMYLCASSLKPETQYFGPGTRLLVL.

The J gene is TRBJ1-4, the V gene TRBV6-5, with a weak D call TRBD1 (6 bases). This CDR3 region has 14 residues. Germline V gives CDR1 MNHEY, CDR2 SVGAGI. The V end was cut by 5 bases, the J end by 6 bases, with 13 bases between. This CDR3 reads CASSQQGTDEKLFF. CDR3 DNA sequence: TGTGCCAGCAGTCAACAGGGTACGGATGAAAAACTGTTTTTT.

This chain connects TRBV5-6 to TRBJ1-2; D is ambiguous. The CDR3 covers 13 residues. CDR1 SGHDT and CDR2 YYEEEE come from the germline V gene. V dropped 6 bases and J dropped 3 bases, with 12 bases sitting between them. Written as DNA, the CDR3 is TGTGCCAGCACCTATCCAAGCCACTATGGCTACACCTTC. This gives the protein CASTYPSHYGYTF.

The J gene is TRBJ2-5, the V gene TRBV7-9, with 9 bases aligning to TRBD2. Germline loops: CDR1 SEHNR, CDR2 FQNEAQ (reference sequence). With V trimmed by 2 bases and J by 3 bases, 4 bases remained unmatched. The CDR3 contains 15 residues. The CDR3 is CASSLKTSGKETQYF. For the CDR3, the DNA is TGTGCCAGCAGCTTAAAGACTAGCGGAAAAGAGACCCAGTACTTC.

The V and J genes are TRBV28 and TRBJ2-7, with TRBD1 matching 9 bases. This CDR3 region has 14 residues. Germline lookup yields CDR1 MDHEN and CDR2 SYDVKM. Trimming removed 6 bases from V and 3 bases from J; junction bases left unmatched: 6. CDR3 DNA: TGTGCCAGCAGCGAATGGACAGGGGACTACGAGCAGTACTTC. It codes for CASSEWTGDYEQYF.

The chain uses TRBV12-5 and TRBJ2-5; D is unresolved. The germline V and J ends were trimmed by 5 bases and 5 bases, with 12 bases remaining between them. CDR3 size: 13 residues. Germline V gene sequence: CDR1 LGHNT, CDR2 FRNRAP. The DNA for the CDR3 is TGTGCTAGTGGTATAGATATCCGGGAGACCCAGTACTTC. It is translated as CASGIDIRETQYF. The whole variable domain, filled in from reference TRBV12-5 and TRBJ2-5, reads DARVTQTPRHKVTEMGQEVTMRCQPILGHNTVFWYRQTMMQGLELLAYFRNRAPLDDSGMPKDRFSAEMPDATLATLKIQPSEPRDSAVYFCASGIDIRETQYFGPGTRLLVL.

This clone was found once. The chain recombines TRBV11-2 with TRBJ2-2, with D possibly TRBD1 on 6 matching bases. This CDR3 region has 16 residues. Germline V gene lookup returns CDR1 SGHAT and CDR2 FQNNGV. V gave up 2 bases and J gave up 3 bases, with 13 bases separating them. CDR3 region: CASSLRIGGDTGELFF. The CDR3 DNA follows: TGTGCCAGCAGCTTACGGATAGGGGGAGACACCGGGGAGCTGTTTTTT.

The V gene is TRBV19, the J gene TRBJ2-7; D gene unclear. The V gene lost 1 base and the J gene lost 0 bases, with 7 bases spanning the gap. The V gene's germline CDR1 is LNHDA and CDR2 SQIVND (reference sequence). The CDR3 sequence is 14 residues long. The CDR3 spells CASSIGATSYEQYF. CDR3 nucleotides: TGTGCCAGTAGTATAGGGGCTACCTCCTACGAGCAGTACTTC.

J is TRBJ2-6 and V is TRBV10-3; tentative D call: TRBD1 (6 bases). The germline gives CDR1 ENHRY, CDR2 SYGVKD. Trimming left V 9 bases short and J 0 bases short, with 9 bases between. The CDR3 has 14 residues. CDR3 in amino acids: CAITGSSGANVLTF. In DNA, the CDR3 is TGTGCCATTACAGGGAGCTCTGGGGCCAACGTCCTGACTTTC.

This CDR3 reads CASSLTTSHTQYF. CDR3 nucleotides: TGTGCCAGCAGTCTGACGACTAGTCATACGCAGTATTTT. This chain joins TRBV6-5 and TRBJ2-3, with D possibly matching TRBD2 (6 bases). The CDR3 runs 13 residues. Trimming cost V 5 bases and J 7 bases, with 13 bases left between them. Germline CDR1 MNHEY, CDR2 SVGAGI.

This chain connects TRBV28 to TRBJ2-7, with 13 bases lining up with TRBD2. In germline, CDR1 is MDHEN, CDR2 SYDVKM. The CDR3 runs to 15 residues. V was pared by 7 bases and J by 4 bases, with 7 bases of the junction left unmatched. Here the CDR3 DNA reads TGTGCCAGCACCTTCAGGACTAGCGGGAGTTACGAGCAGTACTTC. This gives the protein CASTFRTSGSYEQYF.

V usage is TRBV28 and J usage is TRBJ2-3, with a weak D call TRBD2 (7 bases). Trimming took off 3 bases at V and 6 bases at J, with 16 bases between the two ends. This CDR3 has 15 amino acids. Germline V lookup: CDR1 MDHEN, CDR2 SYDVKM. The CDR3: CASSFYGGQRDTQYF. Written as DNA, the CDR3 is TGTGCCAGCAGTTTTTACGGGGGGCAAAGGGATACGCAGTATTTT.

The chain links TRBV18 to TRBJ1-2; D unresolved. V was cut by 1 base and J by 2 bases, with 23 bases left in between. CDR1 and CDR2 (germline): KGHSH, LQKENI. The CDR3 consists of 19 residues. The CDR3 sequence is CASSPQTGIVRAPNYGYTF. CDR3 nucleotide sequence: TGTGCCAGCTCACCACAGACCGGCATAGTCCGGGCCCCGAACTATGGCTACACCTTC.

In this sample, this clone turned up once. The rearrangement uses TRBV7-2 and TRBJ2-7, with no clear D. V was cut by 5 bases and J by 3 bases, with 11 bases left in between. The CDR3 has 13 residues. Germline values: CDR1 SGHTA, CDR2 FQGNSA. This chain's CDR3 is CASSISGIYEQYF. Written as DNA, the CDR3 is TGTGCCAGCAGCATTAGTGGGATCTACGAGCAGTACTTC.

This chain joins TRBV4-3 and TRBJ1-2, with no clear D. The germline gives CDR1 LGHNA, CDR2 YSLEER. The CDR3 totals 13 residues. The V and J ends lost 1 base and 6 bases respectively, with 9 bases between them. Written as DNA, the CDR3 is TGCGCCAGCAGCCAAGGGGTAGGGAATGGCTACACCTTC. This sequence encodes CASSQGVGNGYTF.

This clone turned up a few times. CDR3 residues: CSVRSRDRGGYTF. CDR3 sequence (DNA): TGCAGCGTCAGATCCCGGGACAGGGGCGGCTACACCTTC. The chain links TRBV29-1 to TRBJ1-2; the match to TRBD1 covers 10 bases. The germline gives CDR1 SQVTM, CDR2 ANQGSEA. The CDR3 sequence is 13 residues long. The J segment lost 8 bases and the V segment lost 6 bases, leaving 9 bases of the junction unmatched.

This clone turned up a few times. The V and J genes are TRBV6-6 and TRBJ1-1; D remains unclear. This CDR3 has 14 amino acids. The V end lost 4 bases, the J end lost 3 bases, and 12 bases lay between the germline ends. CDR1 MNHNY and CDR2 SVGAGI come from the germline V gene (reference sequence). In DNA form, the CDR3 reads TGTGCCAGCAGTTCTGCTGGACGGGACACTGAAGCTTTCTTT. Protein product: CASSSAGRDTEAFF.

The rearrangement uses TRBV5-4 and TRBJ1-6, with D tentatively TRBD1 (5 bases). Per the germline V gene, CDR1 is SGHNT and CDR2 is YYREEE (reference sequence). The CDR3 is made up of 18 amino acids. V gave up 5 bases and J gave up 7 bases, with 25 bases separating them. CDR3 DNA sequence: TGTGCCAGCAGACTCGGACCCGGGGCGCCTCCAGAGAATTCACCCCTCCACTTT. Protein product: CASRLGPGAPPENSPLHF.

The chain recombines TRBV14 with TRBJ2-7, with 8 positions matching TRBD1. This CDR3 has 15 amino acids. V lost 4 bases and J lost 0; bases outside the gene matches: 5. Per germline, CDR1 SGHDN and CDR2 FVKESK. CDR3 coding DNA: TGTGCCAGCAGCCCGTACAGGGGGTTCTCCTACGAGCAGTACTTC. Amino acid sequence: CASSPYRGFSYEQYF.

V gene TRBV27 combines with J gene TRBJ1-2; perhaps TRBD1 as D (5 bases). Between the trimmed V and J ends, which lost 6 bases and 2 bases, there was a span of 10 bases. From germline, CDR1 is MNHEY and CDR2 SMNVEV (reference sequence). The CDR3 consists of 13 residues. CDR3 in DNA: TGTGCCAGCAGCCAGGGACGGAACTATGGCTACACCTTC. This sequence encodes CASSQGRNYGYTF.

The rearrangement links TRBV5-1 to TRBJ2-2, with TRBD2 identical over 12 bases. The CDR3 contains 16 residues. CDR1 and CDR2 (germline): SGHRS, YFSETQ. Trimming at V came to 4 bases and at J to 2 bases, leaving 3 bases not matched to a gene. The chain's CDR3 is CASSRTSGDNTGELFF. In nucleotides, the CDR3 is TGCGCCAGCAGCAGGACTAGCGGGGACAACACCGGGGAGCTGTTTTTT.

The chain combines TRBV27 with TRBJ2-3; TRBD2 matches at 15 bases. CDR3 length: 14 residues. Per germline, CDR1 MNHEY and CDR2 SMNVEV (reference sequence). Trimming removed 10 bases from V and 4 bases from J; junction bases left unmatched: 3. CDR3: CATRTSGGADTQYF. The CDR3 nucleotides are TGTGCCACTCGGACTAGCGGGGGGGCAGATACGCAGTATTTT.

The chain employs TRBV10-3 and TRBJ2-7, with D unresolved. Trimming removed 4 bases from V and 5 bases from J, with 12 bases in between. This CDR3 has 13 residues. The germline V gene encodes CDR1 ENHRY and CDR2 SYGVKD. As DNA, the CDR3 is TGTGCCATCAGTGGTTCAGAAATCCACGAGCAGTACTTC. This encodes CAISGSEIHEQYF.

This sequence joins TRBV5-6 and TRBJ2-1; 8 positions agree with TRBD2. Germline assignment: CDR1 SGHDT and CDR2 YYEEEE. V lost 0 bases, J lost 7 bases, and 12 bases stayed unmatched. The CDR3 is made up of 17 amino acids. The CDR3 is CASSLELRRGVGNEQFF. CDR3 coding DNA: TGTGCCAGCAGCTTGGAACTGCGGCGGGGGGTCGGGAATGAGCAGTTCTTC.

To note about this clone: At one of its ends the junction is not consistent with the germline gene, which may arise from a read error. The gene calls are TRBV7-7 and TRBJ1-5; D is unresolved. CDR1 and CDR2 (germline): SSHAT, FNYEAQ (reference sequence). The CDR3 loop spans 8 amino acids. The CDR3 spells CASSSCHF. DNA for the CDR3: TGTGCTAGCAGCTCGTGCCATTTT. Together with reference TRBV7-7 and TRBJ1-5, the CDR3 gives the full variable domain: GAGVSQSPRYKVTKRGQDVTLRCDPISSHATLYWYQQALGQGPEFLTYFNYEAQPDKSGLPSDRFSAERPEGSISTLTIQRTEQRDSAMYRCASSSCHFGDGTRLSIL.

V gene TRBV5-5 combines with J gene TRBJ2-1; possible D gene TRBD1, 5 bases. Trimming left V 1 base short and J 8 bases short, with 13 bases between. This CDR3 is 14 amino acids long. Per the germline V gene, CDR1 is SGHKS and CDR2 is YYEKEE (reference sequence). This chain's CDR3 is CASSLTRQSYEQFF. CDR3 nucleotides: TGTGCCAGCAGCTTGACCCGACAGTCCTATGAGCAGTTCTTC.

This sequence joins TRBV4-1 and TRBJ1-5; tentative D call: TRBD1 (6 bases). The CDR3 totals 15 residues. Trimming pared 6 bases from V and 7 bases from J, leaving 19 bases between. Germline V gene sequence: CDR1 MGHRA, CDR2 YSYEKL. DNA for the CDR3: TGCGCCAGCAGTATAGGACAGACCCCTCTCCAGCCCCAGCATTTT. The encoded protein is CASSIGQTPLQPQHF.

The table lists this clone with a count of one. The chain uses TRBV10-3 and TRBJ1-1, with TRBD1 matching over 9 bases. This CDR3 contains 14 residues. V lost 5 bases, J lost 4 bases, and 5 bases stayed unmatched. Germline loops: CDR1 ENHRY, CDR2 SYGVKD. CDR3: CAISWDREGTEAFF. CDR3 DNA sequence: TGTGCCATCAGTTGGGACAGGGAGGGCACTGAAGCTTTCTTT.